This T cell receptor beta chain appears in the sequencing data of a study of spatial heterogeneity in lung cancer. General study findings and limits: Counts that tracked tumor mutation counts were those of expanded intratumoral alpha and beta TCRs.

The CDR3 totals 13 residues. CDR1 is MNHEY and CDR2 is SMNVEV in the germline V gene (reference sequence). With 2 bases removed from V and 7 bases from J, the gap between germline ends came to 12 bases. Time point meaning: sample taken at primary tumor resection. This clonotype was observed many times. Its matching antigen is unknown. TCRdb re-called the 5' RACE reads through MiXCR, storing one row per CDR3 protein. The sample has tens of thousands of distinct CDR3 sequences; about 4.3% are singletons. The J gene is TRBJ2-7, the V gene TRBV27, with D unclear. The material was lung tumor tissue, obtained at surgery. The origin of this receptor is a male donor with early-stage non-small cell lung cancer. This chain's CDR3 is CASSLRWDGEQYF. The CDR3 DNA reads TGTGCCAGCAGTTTAAGGTGGGATGGGGAGCAGTACTTC.